These 15 T cell receptor beta chains originate from one sample sequenced in a study of blood T cell repertoires in COVID-19. This table comes from immunoSEQ multiplex PCR, and its TCRdb copy is limited to in-frame clones, with some not included. The table includes roughly 220,000 clones, around four fifths detected once. Sequencing was carried out using peripheral blood. The receptors come from a man aged 25-45 years with active or convalescent COVID-19.

The CDR3 spells CASSSQGAALGANVLTF. The CDR3, as DNA: TGCGCCAGCAGCTCCCAGGGGGCCGCTCTCGGGGCCAACGTCCTGACTTTC. The chain employs TRBV5-1 and TRBJ2-6; 8 positions agree with TRBD1. The CDR3 is 17 amino acids. V lost 3 bases to trimming and J lost 4 bases; unmatched junction nucleotides: 9. Germline lookup yields CDR1 SGHRS and CDR2 YFSETQ. Drawing the rest from reference TRBV5-1 and TRBJ2-6, the complete variable domain is KAGVTQTPRYLIKTRGQQVTLSCSPISGHRSVSWYQQTPGQGLQFLFEYFSETQRNKGNFPGRFSGRQFSNSRSEMNVSTLELGDSALYLCASSSQGAALGANVLTFGAGSRLTVL.

The V and J genes are TRBV5-1 and TRBJ1-2, with no clear D. In germline, CDR1 is SGHRS, CDR2 YFSETQ. V lost 3 bases, J lost 2 bases, and 8 bases lay in between. The CDR3 is made up of 13 amino acids. Written as DNA, the CDR3 is TGCGCCAGCAGCTCCGGACTGAACTATGGCTACACCTTC. Its protein is CASSSGLNYGYTF. Variable domain in full (rest from reference TRBV5-1 and TRBJ1-2): KAGVTQTPRYLIKTRGQQVTLSCSPISGHRSVSWYQQTPGQGLQFLFEYFSETQRNKGNFPGRFSGRQFSNSRSEMNVSTLELGDSALYLCASSSGLNYGYTFGSGTRLTVV.

V gene TRBV2 combines with J gene TRBJ1-4; no firm D call. CDR1 is SNHLY, CDR2 FYNNEI, per germline. The CDR3 is made up of 12 amino acids. Deletions cut 4 bases from V and 7 bases from J, with 7 bases between. The CDR3 bases are TGTGCCAGCAGTGCCCTGAGTGAAAAACTGTTTTTT. Encoded protein: CASSALSEKLFF.

This clone was seen a few times. The V call is TRBV11-2, the J call TRBJ1-3; 8 bases map to TRBD1. This CDR3 contains 17 residues. CDR1 and CDR2 from the germline V gene are SGHAT and FQNNGV. Trimming took 3 bases from V and 3 from J; bases not matched to a gene: 10. The CDR3 DNA is TGTGCCAGCAGCTTCGGACAGGGCAGAGTCATTGGAAACACCATATATTTT. It is translated as CASSFGQGRVIGNTIYF.

This CDR3 is CASSFDRWQPQHF. The CDR3 DNA is TGTGCCAGCAGCTTCGATCGGTGGCAGCCCCAGCATTTT. The chain links TRBV7-2 to TRBJ1-5; D not resolved. V lost 3 bases to trimming and J lost 7 bases, with 10 bases between them. This CDR3 contains 13 residues. CDR1 is SGHTA and CDR2 is FQGNSA in the germline V gene.

The chain links TRBV6-6 to TRBJ2-3; D is perhaps TRBD2 (6 bases). There are 17 residues in the CDR3. Germline lookup yields CDR1 MNHNY and CDR2 SVGAGI (reference sequence). The V and J ends lost 5 bases and 3 bases respectively, with 21 bases between them. Written as DNA, the CDR3 is TGTGCCAGCAGTCCCTCTTATACGGGAGTATGGACAGATACGCAGTATTTT. It translates to CASSPSYTGVWTDTQYF.

In this sample, this clone turned up a few times. This chain uses TRBV19 with TRBJ1-1; TRBD1 might be the D (5 bases). The CDR3 is made up of 14 amino acids. V was pared by 2 bases and J by 0 bases, with 7 bases between. CDR1 and CDR2 (germline): LNHDA, SQIVND (reference sequence). CDR3 DNA sequence: TGTGCCAGTAGTATATGGGGCGTGAACACTGAAGCTTTCTTT. Protein product: CASSIWGVNTEAFF.

The chain carries TRBV19 and TRBJ2-3; 10 nucleotides match TRBD2. The length of the CDR3 is 15 residues. V lost 3 bases, J lost 4 bases, and 4 bases stayed unmatched. Per the germline V gene, CDR1 is LNHDA and CDR2 is SQIVND (reference sequence). CDR3 protein: CASSITSGTSDTQYF. CDR3 nucleotides: TGTGCCAGTAGTATCACTAGCGGGACGTCAGATACGCAGTATTTT.

This chain uses TRBV11-2 with TRBJ2-7; D perhaps matches TRBD2 (5 bases). V was pared by 3 bases and J by 3 bases, with 12 bases between. In germline, CDR1 is SGHAT, CDR2 FQNNGV. This CDR3 comprises 14 residues. The CDR3 nucleotides are TGTGCCAGCAGCTTGGGGAGCACAAGCTACGAGCAGTACTTC. Translating it yields CASSLGSTSYEQYF.

This chain uses TRBV5-1 with TRBJ1-5, with a tentative D call TRBD1 (5 bases). The germline V and J ends were trimmed by 4 bases and 2 bases, with 10 bases remaining between them. The CDR3 spans 14 residues. Germline V gives CDR1 SGHRS, CDR2 YFSETQ. Here the CDR3 reads CASSPGYGNQPQHF. The CDR3 DNA reads TGCGCCAGCAGCCCAGGGTACGGCAATCAGCCCCAGCATTTT.

This chain uses TRBV2 with TRBJ2-1; TRBD2 agrees at 8 bases. Trimming cost V 6 bases and J 5 bases; bases outside gene matches: 3. Looked up from germline, CDR1 is SNHLY and CDR2 is FYNNEI. The CDR3 spans 13 residues. The DNA of the CDR3 is TGTGCCAGCAGCCCACTAGCGGACAATGAGCAGTTCTTC. It is translated as CASSPLADNEQFF.

This clone was seen a handful of times. Additional DNA sequences in this sample encode the identical CDR3. This chain links TRBV18 with TRBJ1-5; tentative D call: TRBD1 (5 bases). V dropped 3 bases and J dropped 5 bases, with 8 bases sitting between them. The germline V gene encodes CDR1 KGHSH and CDR2 LQKENI. The length of the CDR3 is 13 residues. Written as DNA, the CDR3 is TGTGCCAGCTCACCGGGGGGGGATCAGCCCCAGCATTTT. Translation gives CASSPGGDQPQHF.

The rearrangement joins TRBV7-2 to TRBJ2-7; 8 nucleotides agree with TRBD2. Losses at the gene ends were 4 bases for V and 2 bases for J; bases not matched to a gene: 10. The CDR3 runs to 16 residues. Germline V gene sequence: CDR1 SGHTA, CDR2 FQGNSA. In nucleotides, the CDR3 is TGTGCCAGCAGCTACCGGGGGGGTGAGGGAACCTACGAGCAGTACTTC. Translating it yields CASSYRGGEGTYEQYF. The full variable domain, in which reference TRBV7-2 and TRBJ2-7 provide the parts outside the CDR3, is GAGVSQSPSNKVTEKGKDVELRCDPISGHTALYWYRQSLGQGLEFLIYFQGNSAPDKSGLPSDRFSAERTGGSVSTLTIQRTQQEDSAVYLCASSYRGGEGTYEQYFGPGTRLTVT.

This chain connects TRBV6-5 to TRBJ2-7; tentative D call: TRBD1 (5 bases). Trimming removed 6 bases from V and 0 bases from J, with 15 bases in between. The CDR3 is made up of 15 amino acids. Per germline, CDR1 MNHEY and CDR2 SVGAGI. The CDR3 nucleotides are TGTGCCAGCAGCCCCCATGTAGGGGCCTCCTACGAGCAGTACTTC. Translated: CASSPHVGASYEQYF.

The CDR3 nucleotides read TGTGCCAGCAGATCTACAGGGGCTATCTATGGCTACACCTTC. Its protein is CASRSTGAIYGYTF. This chain links TRBV28 with TRBJ1-2; 7 bases line up with TRBD1. This CDR3 has 14 amino acids. Trimming cost V 6 bases and J 4 bases; bases outside gene matches: 8. Germline V lookup: CDR1 MDHEN, CDR2 SYDVKM.